This T cell receptor beta chain stems from a study of T cell responses to AZD1222 COVID-19 vaccine. Study observations and caveats: Possibly, clonal diversity was underestimated; donors were largely white British and included more females. Seropositive AZD1222 recipients at baseline numbered only 5 or 6.

As for this clone: As yet, its antigen is unknown.

Data came from immunoSEQ multiplex PCR; TCRdb stores just in-frame clones and leaves some out. The data contain around 45,000 clones, roughly 88% of them singletons. Trimming removed 4 bases at V and 4 bases at J, with 15 bases between. In germline, CDR1 is SGHKS, CDR2 YYEKEE (reference sequence). The CDR3 loop spans 15 amino acids. Pooled together were second doses at about 4 or about 12 weeks. This TCR came from an adult who received the AZD1222 COVID-19 vaccine. This sample comprised peripheral blood, obtained 28 days after the second AZD1222 dose. The chain recombines TRBV5-5 with TRBJ1-5, with D perhaps matching TRBD1 (5 bases). The CDR3 region has the DNA TGTGCCAGCAGCCCCGGCGGGGGAGGAAATCAGCCCCAGCATTTT. This encodes CASSPGGGGNQPQHF.